This entry features one T cell receptor beta chain sequence. Its antigen remains unknown. The data are from a study of beta chain features in type 1 diabetes. Across the study: Researchers looked at about 110 million sorted cells across all samples.

Study-wide findings and caveats: In cDNA sequencing, cells with high TCR expression could be over-represented.

The CDR3 has 17 residues. Looked up from germline, CDR1 is MGHDK and CDR2 is SYGVNS. What was sequenced were expressed TCRB transcripts, since all of the isolated RNA had been reverse transcribed. The table came from immunoSEQ multiplex PCR; TCRdb's copy has only in-frame clones and leaves some out. The repertoire holds hundreds of thousands of clones, with about 30% as singletons. Purity exceeded 95% in all sorted populations. Sequences were obtained from naive CD4+ T cells from blood. The chain employs TRBV25-1 and TRBJ2-5; 7 bases agree with TRBD2. The J call may be faulty, since TRBJ2-7 better matches the DNA end. The sequence was collected from a man between 18 and 29 years old in good health. The CDR3 DNA sequence: TGTGCCAGCAGTGAATTCGGAGGGCGGGAGAACTCCTACGAGCAGTACTTC. It specifies CASSEFGGRENSYEQYF.